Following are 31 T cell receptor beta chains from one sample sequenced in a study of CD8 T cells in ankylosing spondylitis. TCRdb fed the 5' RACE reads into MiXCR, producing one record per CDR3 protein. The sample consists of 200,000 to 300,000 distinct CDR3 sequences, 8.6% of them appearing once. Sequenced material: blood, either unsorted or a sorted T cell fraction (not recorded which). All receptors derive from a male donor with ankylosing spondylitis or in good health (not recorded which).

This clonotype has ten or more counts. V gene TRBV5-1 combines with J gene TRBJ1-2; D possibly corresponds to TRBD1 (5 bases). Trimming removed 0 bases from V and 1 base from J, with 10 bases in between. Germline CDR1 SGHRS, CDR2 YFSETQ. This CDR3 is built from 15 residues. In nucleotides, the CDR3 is TGCGCCAGCAGCTTGGCAGGGCGAGATAACTATGGCTACACCTTC. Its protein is CASSLAGRDNYGYTF.

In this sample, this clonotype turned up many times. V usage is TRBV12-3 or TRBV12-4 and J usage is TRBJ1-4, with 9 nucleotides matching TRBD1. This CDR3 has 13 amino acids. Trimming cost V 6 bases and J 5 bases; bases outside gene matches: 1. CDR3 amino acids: CASRGTGNEKLFF. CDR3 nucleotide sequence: TGTGCCAGCAGGGGGACAGGGAATGAAAAACTGTTTTTT.

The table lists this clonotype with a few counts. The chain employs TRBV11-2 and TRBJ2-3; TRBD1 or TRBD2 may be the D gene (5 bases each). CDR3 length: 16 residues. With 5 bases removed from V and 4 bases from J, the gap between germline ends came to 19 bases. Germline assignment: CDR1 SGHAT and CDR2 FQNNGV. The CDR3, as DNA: TGTGCCAGCAGCCCCCTATGGGGGAAGAGGTCAGATACGCAGTATTTT. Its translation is CASSPLWGKRSDTQYF.

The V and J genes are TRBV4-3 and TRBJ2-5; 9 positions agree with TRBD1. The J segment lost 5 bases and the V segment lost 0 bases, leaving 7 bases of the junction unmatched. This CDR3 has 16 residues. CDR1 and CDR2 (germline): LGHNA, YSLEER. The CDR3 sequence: CASSQDPGQGRETQYF. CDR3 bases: TGCGCCAGCAGCCAAGATCCGGGACAGGGCCGGGAGACCCAGTACTTC.

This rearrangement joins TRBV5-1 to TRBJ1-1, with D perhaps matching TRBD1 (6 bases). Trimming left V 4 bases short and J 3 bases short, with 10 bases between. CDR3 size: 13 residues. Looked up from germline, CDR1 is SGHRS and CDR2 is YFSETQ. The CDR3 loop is CASSLTGYTEAFF. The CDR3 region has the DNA TGCGCCAGCAGCCTTACAGGGTACACTGAAGCTTTCTTT.

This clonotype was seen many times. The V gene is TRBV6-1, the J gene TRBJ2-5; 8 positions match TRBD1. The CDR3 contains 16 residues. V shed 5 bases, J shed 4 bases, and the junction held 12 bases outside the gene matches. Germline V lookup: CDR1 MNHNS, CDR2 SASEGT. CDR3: CASSPGVDREGETQYF. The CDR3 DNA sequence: TGTGCCAGCAGTCCCGGTGTGGACAGGGAAGGAGAGACCCAGTACTTC.

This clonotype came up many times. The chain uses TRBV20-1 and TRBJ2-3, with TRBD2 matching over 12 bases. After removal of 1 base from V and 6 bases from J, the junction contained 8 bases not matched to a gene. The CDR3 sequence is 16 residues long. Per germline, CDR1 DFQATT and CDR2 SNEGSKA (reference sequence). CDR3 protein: CSARATSGGISDTQYF. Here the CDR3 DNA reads TGCAGTGCTAGAGCAACTAGCGGGGGGATTTCGGATACGCAGTATTTT.

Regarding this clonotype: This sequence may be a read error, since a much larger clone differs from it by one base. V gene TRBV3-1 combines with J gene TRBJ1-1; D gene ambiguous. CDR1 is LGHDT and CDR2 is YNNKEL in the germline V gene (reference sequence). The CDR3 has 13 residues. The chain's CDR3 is CASSQDQVTEASF. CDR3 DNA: TGTGCCAGCAGCCAAGACCAGGTCACTGAAGCTTCCTTT.

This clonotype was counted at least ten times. The CDR3 region is CASTDTGFGAGNTIYF. DNA of the CDR3: TGTGCCAGCACCGACACAGGGTTCGGAGCTGGAAACACCATATATTTT. The chain uses TRBV7-9 and TRBJ1-3; D is possibly TRBD1 (6 bases). The CDR3 contains 16 residues. Germline CDR1 is SEHNR and CDR2 is FQNEAQ (reference sequence). Trimming shortened V by 7 bases and J by 2 bases, and 18 bases separated the two germline ends.

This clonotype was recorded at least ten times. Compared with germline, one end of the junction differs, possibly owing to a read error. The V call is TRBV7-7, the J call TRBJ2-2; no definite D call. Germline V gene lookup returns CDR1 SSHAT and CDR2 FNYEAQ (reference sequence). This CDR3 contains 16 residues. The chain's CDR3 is CASSPGRTVATGELFF. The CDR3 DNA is TGTGCTAGCAGCCCGGGCAGGACGGTAGCCACCGGGGAGCTGTTTTTT.

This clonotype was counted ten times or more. The CDR3 loop is CASSSRQGNQPQHF. For the CDR3, the DNA is TGTGCCAGCAGTTCCCGACAGGGTAATCAGCCCCAGCATTTT. The J gene is TRBJ1-5, the V gene TRBV12-3 or TRBV12-4; 7 positions match TRBD1. J lost 4 bases, V lost 4 bases, and 4 bases had no gene match. The CDR3 is 14 amino acids.

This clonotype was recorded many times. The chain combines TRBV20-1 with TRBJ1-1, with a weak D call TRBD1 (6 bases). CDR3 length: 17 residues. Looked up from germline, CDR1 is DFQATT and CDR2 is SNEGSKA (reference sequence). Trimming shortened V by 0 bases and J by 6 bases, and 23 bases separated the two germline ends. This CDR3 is CSARDAVRGPRNPEAFF. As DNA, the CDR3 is TGCAGTGCTAGAGATGCGGTTCGGGGGCCGAGAAACCCTGAAGCTTTCTTT.

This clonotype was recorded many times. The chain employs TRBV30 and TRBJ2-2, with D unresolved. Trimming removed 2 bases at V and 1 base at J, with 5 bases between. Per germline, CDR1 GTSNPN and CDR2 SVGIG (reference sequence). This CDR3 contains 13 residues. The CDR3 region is CAWSRRNTGELFF. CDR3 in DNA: TGTGCCTGGAGTCGACGGAACACCGGGGAGCTGTTTTTT.

The DNA for the CDR3 is TGTGCCTCCTGCCAATCGATAGCCGGGACAGCTGGGGCCAACGTCCTGACTTTC. This encodes CASCQSIAGTAGANVLTF. V is TRBV3-1 and J is TRBJ2-6; 7 bases are a match to TRBD1. Per the germline V gene, CDR1 is LGHDT and CDR2 is YNNKEL (reference sequence). The CDR3 has 18 residues. The V segment lost 11 bases and the J segment 2 bases; nucleotides outside the gene matches: 18.

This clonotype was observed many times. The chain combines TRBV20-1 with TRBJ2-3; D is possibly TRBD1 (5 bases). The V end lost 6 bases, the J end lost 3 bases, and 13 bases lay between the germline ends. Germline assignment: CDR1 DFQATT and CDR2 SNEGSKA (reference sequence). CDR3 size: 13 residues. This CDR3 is CSARAEGTDTQYF. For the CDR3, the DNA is TGCAGTGCCAGGGCGGAAGGGACAGATACGCAGTATTTT.

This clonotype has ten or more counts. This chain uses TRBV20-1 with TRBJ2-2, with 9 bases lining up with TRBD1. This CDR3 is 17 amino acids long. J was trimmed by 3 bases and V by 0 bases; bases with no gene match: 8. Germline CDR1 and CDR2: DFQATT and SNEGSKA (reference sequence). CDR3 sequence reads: CSARDPYRGQDTGELFF. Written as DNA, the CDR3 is TGCAGTGCTAGAGATCCCTACAGGGGGCAAGACACCGGGGAGCTGTTTTTT.

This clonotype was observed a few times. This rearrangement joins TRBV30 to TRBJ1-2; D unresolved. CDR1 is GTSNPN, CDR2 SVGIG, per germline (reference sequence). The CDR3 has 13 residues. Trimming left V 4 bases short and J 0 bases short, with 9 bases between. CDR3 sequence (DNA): TGTGCCTGGAACAGACTTTCTAACTATGGCTACACCTTC. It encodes CAWNRLSNYGYTF.

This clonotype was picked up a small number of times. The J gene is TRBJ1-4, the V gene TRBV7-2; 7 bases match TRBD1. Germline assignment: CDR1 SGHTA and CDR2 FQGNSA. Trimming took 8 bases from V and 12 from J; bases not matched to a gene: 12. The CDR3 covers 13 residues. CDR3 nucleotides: TGTGCCAGCGGCCCATCGACAGGGTTTGAACTGTTTTTT. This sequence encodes CASGPSTGFELFF. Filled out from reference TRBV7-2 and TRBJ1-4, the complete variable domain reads GAGVSQSPSNKVTEKGKDVELRCDPISGHTALYWYRQSLGQGLEFLIYFQGNSAPDKSGLPSDRFSAERTGGSVSTLTIQRTQQEDSAVYLCASGPSTGFELFFGSGTQLSVL.

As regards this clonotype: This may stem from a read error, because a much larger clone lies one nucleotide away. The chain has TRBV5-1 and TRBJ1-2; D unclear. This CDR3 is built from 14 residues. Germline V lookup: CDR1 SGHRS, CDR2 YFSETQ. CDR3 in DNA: TGCGCCAGCAGCTTACGCAGGCCGATCTATGGCTCCACCTTC. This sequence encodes CASSLRRPIYGSTF.

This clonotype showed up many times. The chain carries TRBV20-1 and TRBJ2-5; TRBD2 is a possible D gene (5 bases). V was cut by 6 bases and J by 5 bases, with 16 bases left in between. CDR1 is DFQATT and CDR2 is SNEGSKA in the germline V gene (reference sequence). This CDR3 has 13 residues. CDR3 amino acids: CSAQTGIRETQYF. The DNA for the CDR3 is TGCAGTGCCCAAACGGGGATTCGGGAGACCCAGTACTTC.

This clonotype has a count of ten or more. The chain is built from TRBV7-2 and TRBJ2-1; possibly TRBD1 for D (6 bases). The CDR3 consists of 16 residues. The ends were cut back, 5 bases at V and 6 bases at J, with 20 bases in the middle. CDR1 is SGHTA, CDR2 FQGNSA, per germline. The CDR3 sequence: CASSGQGGVLSNEQFF. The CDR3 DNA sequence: TGTGCCAGCAGCGGACAAGGGGGAGTTCTCAGCAATGAGCAGTTCTTC.

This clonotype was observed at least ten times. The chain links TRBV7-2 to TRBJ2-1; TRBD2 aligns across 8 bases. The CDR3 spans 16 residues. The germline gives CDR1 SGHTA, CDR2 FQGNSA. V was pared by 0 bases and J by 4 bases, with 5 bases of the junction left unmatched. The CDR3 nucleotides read TGTGCCAGCAGCTTAGCCCTCGGGGGGGTTTACAATGAGCAGTTCTTC. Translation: CASSLALGGVYNEQFF.

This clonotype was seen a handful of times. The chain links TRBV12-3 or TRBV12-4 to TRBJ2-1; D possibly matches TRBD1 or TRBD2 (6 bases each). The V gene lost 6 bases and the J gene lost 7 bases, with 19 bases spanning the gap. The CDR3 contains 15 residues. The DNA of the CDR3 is TGTGCCAGCAGCCCCCGGGGGCAGGGTGTGAATGAGCAGTTCTTC. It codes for CASSPRGQGVNEQFF.

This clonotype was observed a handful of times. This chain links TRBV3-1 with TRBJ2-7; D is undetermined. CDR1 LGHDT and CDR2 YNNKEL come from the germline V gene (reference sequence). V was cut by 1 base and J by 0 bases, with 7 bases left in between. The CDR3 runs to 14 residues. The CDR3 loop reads CASSQGDFSYEQYF. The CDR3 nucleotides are TGTGCCAGCAGCCAAGGGGATTTCTCCTACGAGCAGTACTTC.

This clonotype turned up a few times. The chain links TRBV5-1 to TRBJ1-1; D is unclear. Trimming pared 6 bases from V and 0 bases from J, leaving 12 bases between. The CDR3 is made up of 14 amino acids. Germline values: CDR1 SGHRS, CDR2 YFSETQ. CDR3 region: CASTKQRMNTEAFF. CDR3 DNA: TGCGCCAGCACCAAACAGAGGATGAACACTGAAGCTTTCTTT.

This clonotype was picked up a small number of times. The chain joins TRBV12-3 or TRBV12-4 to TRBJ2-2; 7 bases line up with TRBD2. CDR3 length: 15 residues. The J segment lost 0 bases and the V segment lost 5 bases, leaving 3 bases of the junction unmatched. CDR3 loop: CASSRSGANTGELFF. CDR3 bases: TGTGCCAGCAGTCGGAGCGGGGCGAACACCGGGGAGCTGTTTTTT.

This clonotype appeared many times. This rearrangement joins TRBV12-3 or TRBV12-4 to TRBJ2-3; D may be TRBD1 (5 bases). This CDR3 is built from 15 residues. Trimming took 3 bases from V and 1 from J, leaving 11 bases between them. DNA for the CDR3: TGTGCCAGCAGTTTGAGAGACAGCCGCACAGATACGCAGTATTTT. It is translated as CASSLRDSRTDTQYF.

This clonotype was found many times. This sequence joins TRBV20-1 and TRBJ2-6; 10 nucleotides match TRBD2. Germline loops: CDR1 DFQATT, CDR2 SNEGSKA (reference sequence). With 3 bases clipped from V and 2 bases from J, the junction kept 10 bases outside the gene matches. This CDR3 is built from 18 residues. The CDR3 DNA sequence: TGCAGTGCTAGGAACTCAGCGGGGGGGCCCGCTGGGGCCAACGTCCTGACTTTC. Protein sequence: CSARNSAGGPAGANVLTF.

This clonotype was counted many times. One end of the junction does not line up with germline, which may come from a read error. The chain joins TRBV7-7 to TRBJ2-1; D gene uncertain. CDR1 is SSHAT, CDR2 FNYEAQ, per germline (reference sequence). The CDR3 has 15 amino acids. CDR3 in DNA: TGTGCTAGCAGCCCCCGACTTTCCGTCTACAATGAGCAGTTCTTC. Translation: CASSPRLSVYNEQFF.

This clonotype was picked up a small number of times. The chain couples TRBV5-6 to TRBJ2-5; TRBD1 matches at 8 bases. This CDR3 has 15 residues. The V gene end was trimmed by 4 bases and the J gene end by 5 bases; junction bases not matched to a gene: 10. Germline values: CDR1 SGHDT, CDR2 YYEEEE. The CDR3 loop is CASSPDRVHRETQYF. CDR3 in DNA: TGTGCCAGCAGCCCGGACAGGGTGCATCGGGAGACCCAGTACTTC.

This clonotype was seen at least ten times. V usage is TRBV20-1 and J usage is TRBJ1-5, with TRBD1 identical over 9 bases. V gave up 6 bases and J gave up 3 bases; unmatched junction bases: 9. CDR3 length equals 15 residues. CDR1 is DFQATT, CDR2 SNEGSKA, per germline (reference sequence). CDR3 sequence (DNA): TGCAGTGCGACCGCGGACAGGGGATACAATCAGCCCCAGCATTTT. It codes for CSATADRGYNQPQHF.